The table lists the clone carrying this TCR beta chain with many counts. What it binds is not known. This CDR3 contains 13 residues. CDR1 is SGHAT, CDR2 FQNNGV, per germline. V was pared by 5 bases and J by 1 base, with 8 bases between. This record comes from a study of regulatory T cells in long-lasting Graves disease. Study details: With positive TSH receptor antibodies and over 5 years of antithyroid drugs, Graves' disease was considered persistent.

Arm-PCR with iRepertoire HTBI primers amplified the CDR3 regions for these TCR beta libraries. TCRdb reprocessed the multiplex PCR reads via MiXCR and lists one record per CDR3 protein. The sample includes roughly 300,000 distinct CDR3 sequences, roughly 21% of them seen just once. The study, taken as a whole, reports: Sharing of public clonotypes was greater in persistent patients (2,741) than in new patients (around 890). Persistent disease samples used TRBV28, TRBJ1-2 and TRBJ2-5 preferentially.

Time point here: persistent/refractory GD, antithyroid drugs over 5 years with positive TRAb. RNA isolated from PBMCs was used to make the TCR library. The sample in question was peripheral blood mononuclear cells (PBMCs), obtained when the disease was refractory, from a patient treated with antithyroid drugs. The receptor was isolated from a female donor with Graves disease. The V call is TRBV11-2, the J call TRBJ1-2; no definite D call. CDR3 sequence: CASSTSHNYGYTF. The CDR3 DNA sequence: TGTGCCAGCAGCACCTCACATAACTATGGCTACACCTTC.